Listed here is a single T cell receptor beta chain. This sample was taken from a study of tumor-infiltrating lymphocytes in primary liver carcinoma. Researchers generated TCR beta cDNA from 500 ng of total RNA, relying on a constant-region primer. Three rounds of nested multiplex PCR with slightly modified ARM-PCR produced TCR beta libraries. In the first two PCR rounds, TRBV1-TRBV30 forward primers were paired with a C-beta reverse primer, and each round lasted about 9 cycles. TCRdb re-called the multiplex PCR reads through MiXCR, storing one row per CDR3 protein. The sample lists about 200,000 distinct CDR3 sequences; about two thirds were seen once. Looked up from germline, CDR1 is LNHDA and CDR2 is SQIVND (reference sequence). The CDR3 has 15 amino acids. Trimming left V 3 bases short and J 4 bases short, with 15 bases between. Unsorted whole blood served as the source of blood RNA, and germline DNA was extracted as well.

This chain links TRBV19 with TRBJ1-1; tentatively, D is TRBD1 (5 bases). The receptor was isolated from a woman aged 55-75 years with primary liver carcinoma and hepatitis B virus infection. Sequencing was carried out using peripheral blood. CDR3 residues: CASSIRQGGSTEAFF. In DNA form, the CDR3 reads TGTGCCAGTAGTATCCGTCAGGGTGGTAGCACTGAAGCTTTCTTT.